The T cell receptor (beta chain) described here comes from a study of T cell responses to AZD1222 COVID-19 vaccine (dated by TCRdb to about 2021). Regarding the complete study: A total of under 250 trial participants underwent TCR sequencing, of whom nearly 210 had received two doses of AZD1222 and about 25 had received two doses of the MenACWY control vaccine. Trial participants were enrolled into age subgroups of 18-55, 56-69 and 70-plus years, which contained about 150, 27 and 61 TCR-sequenced participants, respectively. General conclusions and limits of the study: Participants were mostly white British and included more females than males, and it was suggested by the authors that clonal diversity may have been underestimated. Reportedly, almost half of the unique spike-specific TCRs recognized epitopes lying outside the regions that are mutated in the B.1.351 and B.1.1.7 variants. After two AZD1222 doses, both the breadth and the depth of spike-specific TCRs were significantly higher than at day 0 and than in MenACWY recipients. In the small 56-69-year group, the increase in depth fell short of significance, most likely because of low power. The whole spike protein was spanned by vaccine-associated CD4 TCRs, and dominant responses were seen in regions 160-218 and 743-854. No day 14 peak-response samples were available, so repertoires were characterized only after the peak T cell response. Conclusions about previously exposed vaccinees are limited because only six or seven AZD1222 recipients were SARS-CoV-2 seropositive at baseline.

The CDR3 regions of human TCRbeta chains were subjected to immunosequencing. In the paper's pipeline: Repertoire TCRs were checked for matches against a reference library of SARS-CoV-2-specific TCRs that had been generated using the MIRA antigen-specificity platform. Breadth was defined as the fraction of unique TCRs that were SARS-CoV-2-associated. Depth was defined as the fraction of total T cells that were SARS-CoV-2-associated. Each spike-specific TCR was assigned to its reactive spike region and to a CD4 or CD8 class using the MIRA data. Log10-transformed breadth and depth values were compared by one-way ANOVA with Sidak's multiple comparisons tests. Not all clones reach the TCRdb copy of this immuneACCESS table, which keeps in-frame sequences only. Checked studies attribute under half of the gap to unresolved V genes and leave the rest unexplained. V and J calls and clone size follow that table, whereas D and trimming were derived from the DNA. A total of 100,000 to 150,000 clones appear in this sample, approximately 94% of them only once. Together, the top ten hold 5% of the sample.

The time point tag for this specimen amounts to: about 28 days (+/-7) after the second vaccine dose. AZD1222 recipients with second doses at about 4 weeks or about 12 weeks were pooled, because spike-specific TCR depth and breadth did not differ between schedules. The vaccinee samples were drawn from two UK trials, COV001 and COV002, one of which was a single-blind randomized controlled phase 2/3 trial testing AZD1222 (ChAdOx1 nCoV-19) in healthy adults. For TCRbeta chain sequencing, PBMC samples from trial participants were taken at day 0 and at day 28 after the second dose. To note about this clone: The antigen it recognizes is unknown. Qualities for individual bases were not recorded, and no much larger clone is one base off.

The CDR3 runs 17 residues from the cysteine to the phenylalanine. Kept here is only the CDR3 DNA, which spans 51 bases and is read in frame from base 1. The germline V gene gives CDR1 as SGHRS and CDR2 as YFSETQ. V and J lose 4 bases and 0 bases, and a span of 18 bases separates them. Recombination connected TRBV5-1 to TRBJ2-3; no D gene call is confident. This TCR was recovered from an adult who received the AZD1222 COVID-19 vaccine. The starting material was peripheral blood, obtained 28 days after the second AZD1222 dose. At the DNA level, the sequence is TGCGCCAGCAGCCCGGGTCTTCTGGCCCCTAGCACAGATACGCAGTATTTT. This sequence encodes CASSPGLLAPSTDTQYF. This CDR3, with the reference TRBV5-1 and TRBJ2-3 proteins standing in past its ends, gives the full variable domain KAGVTQTPRYLIKTRGQQVTLSCSPISGHRSVSWYQQTPGQGLQFLFEYFSETQRNKGNFPGRFSGRQFSNSRSEMNVSTLELGDSALYLCASSPGLLAPSTDTQYFGPGTRLTVL.